One sample yielded the 21 T cell receptor beta chains listed below, sequenced in a study of T cells in Graves' hyperthyroidism and ophthalmopathy. The investigators amplified TCR beta CDR3 regions from RNA transcripts. HTBI primers were employed in a first-round RT-PCR of the TCR CDR3. TCRdb independently ran MiXCR on the multiplex PCR reads; one entry per CDR3 protein. The data hold about 300,000 distinct CDR3 sequences, with around 17% observed a single time. Sequenced: blood. All receptors derive from a man aged 30 to 45 with Graves' hyperthyroidism.

This clonotype was found many times. CDR3 coding DNA: TGTGCCAGCTCACCCGGGCACCGGAGCGAGCAGTACTTC. This translates into CASSPGHRSEQYF. This chain connects TRBV18 to TRBJ2-7; no clear D gene. Trimming took 3 bases from V and 6 from J, leaving 12 bases between them. CDR3 length: 13 residues. The germline CDR1 and CDR2 sequences are KGHSH and LQKENI.

This clonotype was counted once. The rearrangement uses TRBV18 and TRBJ1-3; no clear D gene. CDR3 length: 14 amino acids. CDR1 and CDR2 (germline): KGHSH, LQKENI. V dropped 2 bases and J dropped 3 bases, with 8 bases sitting between them. The CDR3, as DNA: TGTGCCAGCTCACCAAGCGTGGGTGGAAACACCATATATTTT. Its protein is CASSPSVGGNTIYF.

This clonotype was observed many times. This chain uses TRBV28 with TRBJ1-5, with D possibly matching TRBD1 (5 bases). Germline loops: CDR1 MDHEN, CDR2 SYDVKM. CDR3 length: 16 amino acids. V was shortened by 4 bases and J by 4 bases, with 17 bases between the two germline ends. The CDR3: CASSSARGAGNQPQHF. CDR3 in DNA: TGTGCCAGCAGTTCCGCCCGCGGGGCCGGGAATCAGCCCCAGCATTTT.

Ten or more counts support this clonotype. The chain has TRBV11-2 and TRBJ1-2; D uncertain. CDR1 and CDR2 from the germline V gene are SGHAT and FQNNGV. V shed 1 base and J shed 8 bases, with 17 bases lying between them. The CDR3 has 15 amino acids. The CDR3 region is CASSLVRLAVGGYTF. The DNA for the CDR3 is TGTGCCAGCAGCTTAGTCCGGCTCGCCGTCGGGGGCTACACCTTC.

The chain carries TRBV5-5 and TRBJ2-7, with 8 bases matching TRBD1. Looked up from germline, CDR1 is SGHKS and CDR2 is YYEKEE (reference sequence). This CDR3 has 15 amino acids. Germline trimming cut 4 bases from V and 2 bases from J; bases unmatched to any gene: 8. The CDR3 loop is CASSVRQGRTYEQYF. The CDR3 DNA sequence: TGTGCCAGCAGCGTAAGACAGGGGCGGACCTACGAGCAGTACTTC.

This clonotype was counted between two and nine times. The V gene is TRBV7-3, the J gene TRBJ2-1; D is perhaps TRBD1 (6 bases). With 5 bases removed from V and 7 bases from J, the gap between germline ends came to 12 bases. This CDR3 region has 13 residues. The germline V gene encodes CDR1 SGHTA and CDR2 FQGTGA. The CDR3 DNA reads TGTGCCAGCAGCGAGGGGGACCAAAATGAGCAGTTCTTC. Translating gives CASSEGDQNEQFF.

Many counts were recorded for this clonotype. J is TRBJ2-7 and V is TRBV6-1; TRBD1 matches at 7 bases. This CDR3 is built from 14 residues. Germline values: CDR1 MNHNS, CDR2 SASEGT. The junction had 8 bases not matched to a gene; V was cut back by 6 bases and J by 3 bases. The CDR3 region has the DNA TGTGCCAGCAGCGACCGGACAGGCTTCTACGAGCAGTACTTC. It encodes CASSDRTGFYEQYF.

This clonotype has a count of ten or more. The chain carries TRBV30 and TRBJ1-5; D not certain. Germline values: CDR1 GTSNPN, CDR2 SVGIG (reference sequence). This CDR3 contains 15 residues. Trimming left V 1 base short and J 1 base short, with 11 bases between. The CDR3 DNA sequence: TGTGCCTGGAGTGCCCGCTGGGCCAGCAATCAGCCCCAGCATTTT. It is translated as CAWSARWASNQPQHF.

This clonotype was counted at least ten times. This CDR3 is CASSPLGPGPIYEQYF. The CDR3 DNA reads TGTGCCAGCTCACCACTCGGGCCGGGGCCGATCTACGAGCAGTACTTC. The chain couples TRBV18 to TRBJ2-7; D tentatively reads TRBD1 or TRBD2 (5 bases each). Germline V lookup: CDR1 KGHSH, CDR2 LQKENI. The CDR3 has 16 amino acids. Between the trimmed V and J ends, which lost 1 base and 3 bases, there was a span of 16 bases.

The table lists this clonotype with many counts. This chain uses TRBV12-3 or TRBV12-4 with TRBJ2-2; D is perhaps TRBD2 (6 bases). V gave up 3 bases and J gave up 3 bases, with 11 bases separating them. This CDR3 comprises 15 residues. The CDR3 protein is CASSFSGGDTGELFF. The CDR3 DNA reads as TGTGCCAGCAGTTTTTCTGGCGGGGACACCGGGGAGCTGTTTTTT.

The genes are TRBV9 and TRBJ2-7; D is uncertain. Per the germline V gene, CDR1 is SGDLS and CDR2 is YYNGEE. The CDR3 runs to 13 residues. Trimming shortened V by 5 bases and J by 0 bases, and 9 bases separated the two germline ends. As DNA, the CDR3 is TGTGCCAGCAGTCGGGCGAGCTCCTACGAGCAGTACTTC. This codes for CASSRASSYEQYF.

A word on this clonotype: A much larger clone lies a single base off, so this may be a read error. The V gene is TRBV5-1, the J gene TRBJ2-3; D possibly corresponds to TRBD2 (6 bases). This CDR3 comprises 15 residues. In germline, CDR1 is SGHRS, CDR2 YFSETQ. CDR3 nucleotide sequence: TGCGCCAGCAGCTGGCACCAGGGAGGCACAGATACGAAGTATTTT. This translates into CASSWHQGGTDTKYF.

At least ten counts were recorded for this clonotype. The rearrangement joins TRBV6-1 to TRBJ2-3; 12 bases map to TRBD1. V trimming: 5 bases; J trimming: 4 bases; junction bases outside the gene matches: 4. The CDR3 runs 15 residues. CDR1 and CDR2 (germline): MNHNS, SASEGT. CDR3 region: CASSSGDRGPDTQYF. For the CDR3, the DNA is TGTGCCAGCAGTTCAGGGGACAGGGGGCCAGATACGCAGTATTTT.

To note about this clonotype: This clone may be a read error of a much larger clone one base away. The chain carries TRBV10-3 and TRBJ1-1; perhaps TRBD1 as D (5 bases). The CDR3 covers 15 residues. V was cut by 4 bases and J by 9 bases, with 21 bases left in between. CDR1 ENHRY and CDR2 SYGVKD come from the germline V gene. The CDR3 coding sequence is TGTGCCATCAGTGGGTCGAGGCAGGGCTCTTCTCAAGCTTTCTTT. Its protein is CAISGSRQGSSQAFF.

In regard to this clonotype: A much larger clone differs from this one at a single base, so this may be a read error. The chain couples TRBV28 to TRBJ2-1; TRBD1 agrees at 9 bases. V lost 4 bases, J lost 9 bases, and 7 bases stayed unmatched. Germline V CDR1 and CDR2: MDHEN, SYDVKM. The length of the CDR3 is 14 residues. The CDR3 is CASSYPTGGSEQFF. The DNA for the CDR3 is TGTGCCAGCAGTTACCCTACAGGGGGCAGTGAGCAGTTCTTC.

The genes are TRBV2 and TRBJ2-2; 11 positions agree with TRBD1. The CDR3 has 14 residues. The germline gives CDR1 SNHLY, CDR2 FYNNEI. V lost 8 bases, J lost 7 bases, and 6 bases stayed unmatched. CDR3 nucleotide sequence: TGTGCCAGCCTGGACAGGGGGCCGGTCGGGGAGCTGTTTTTT. This codes for CASLDRGPVGELFF.

This clonotype occurred many times. This chain joins TRBV27 and TRBJ1-1; D is unresolved. CDR3 length: 12 amino acids. CDR1 and CDR2 (germline): MNHEY, SMNVEV (reference sequence). V lost 4 bases and J lost 1, with 4 bases in between. In DNA form, the CDR3 reads TGTGCCAGCAGTTCCAGGAACACTGAAGCTTTCTTT. Protein: CASSSRNTEAFF.

The sample holds one count of this clonotype. The junction departs from the called germline gene at one end, perhaps through a read error. The chain employs TRBV7-9 and TRBJ1-1; D is perhaps TRBD1 (6 bases). CDR1 SEHNR and CDR2 FQNEAQ come from the germline V gene (reference sequence). The CDR3 runs 17 residues. The CDR3 coding sequence is TGTGCCAGCAGCTTAGTTGGGGGGCTCGGCATGAACACTGAAGCTTGCTTT. It specifies CASSLVGGLGMNTEACF.

This clonotype was counted ten times or more. This chain connects TRBV5-1 to TRBJ2-7; 8 nucleotides match TRBD2. In germline, CDR1 is SGHRS, CDR2 YFSETQ. The V segment lost 2 bases and the J segment 4 bases; nucleotides outside the gene matches: 11. The CDR3 is 16 amino acids. Written as DNA, the CDR3 is TGCGCCAGCAGCTTAGCTCCTACTAGCGGAAAGTACGAGCAGTACTTC. It yields the protein CASSLAPTSGKYEQYF.

The table lists this clonotype with many counts. The rearrangement uses TRBV29-1 and TRBJ2-5, with D tentatively TRBD1 (5 bases). The V gene's germline CDR1 is SQVTM and CDR2 ANQGSEA. The CDR3 runs to 15 residues. V was trimmed by 3 bases and J by 1 base, leaving 15 bases between them. The CDR3 bases are TGCAGCGTTGAGGAAAGGGGTCGGATCCAAGAGACCCAGTACTTC. This translates into CSVEERGRIQETQYF.

J is TRBJ1-5 and V is TRBV6-5; no reliable D call. The length of the CDR3 is 12 residues. V lost 0 bases and J 5 bases, leaving 2 bases between the germline ends. Germline V gene data show CDR1 as MNHEY and CDR2 as SVGAGI. The chain's CDR3 is CASSYSDQPQHF. In nucleotides, the CDR3 is TGTGCCAGCAGTTACTCGGATCAGCCCCAGCATTTT.